Presented here are 24 T cell receptor beta chains from one specimen sequenced in a study of preoperative IRX-2 immunotherapy in early breast cancer. Repertoires were generated with immunoSEQ multiplex PCR, while TCRdb's copy carries only in-frame clones and drops some. This sample has some 30,000 clones, with 89% found just once. Treatment in this sample: preoperative locoregional IRX-2 cytokine immunotherapy. The sample was tumor tissue, taken after IRX-2 immunotherapy. These TCRs come from a human donor with breast cancer.

The chain couples TRBV6-8 to TRBJ1-2; D not resolved. This CDR3 has 13 residues. The V gene's germline CDR1 is MNHGY and CDR2 SAAAGT. Trimming took 2 bases from V and 6 from J, leaving 10 bases between them. The CDR3 is CASSYGPKHGYTF. CDR3 coding DNA: TGTGCCAGCAGTTACGGTCCGAAGCATGGCTACACCTTC.

CDR3 region: CASSDGTGEEDTEAFF. The DNA of the CDR3 is TGTGCCAGCAGTGACGGGACAGGGGAGGAGGACACTGAAGCTTTCTTT. The chain uses TRBV6-8 and TRBJ1-1; the match to TRBD1 covers 10 bases. The germline V gene has CDR1 MNHGY and CDR2 SAAAGT. The trim removed 5 bases at V and 3 bases at J, leaving 9 bases unmatched. CDR3 size: 16 residues.

V usage is TRBV6-8 and J usage is TRBJ2-2; 8 bases match TRBD2. V was pared by 6 bases and J by 6 bases, with 15 bases of the junction left unmatched. This CDR3 region has 17 residues. Germline CDR1 and CDR2: MNHGY and SAAAGT. The CDR3 DNA reads as TGTGCCAGCAGACCCCGGTTTAGCGGGGACTCCCCCGGGGAGCTGTTTTTT. Translation: CASRPRFSGDSPGELFF.

The chain links TRBV19 to TRBJ2-3; D remains unclear. V shed 9 bases and J shed 0 bases, with 10 bases lying between them. CDR3 length: 13 amino acids. CDR1 is LNHDA and CDR2 is SQIVND in the germline V gene (reference sequence). The CDR3 region is CASRHGSTDTQYF. The CDR3 bases are TGTGCCAGCCGACATGGTAGCACAGATACGCAGTATTTT.

This clone was seen only a few times. This sequence joins TRBV19 and TRBJ1-3; 7 bases are shared with TRBD1. Germline CDR1 and CDR2: LNHDA and SQIVND (reference sequence). V gave up 7 bases and J gave up 0 bases; unmatched junction bases: 6. The CDR3 loop spans 15 amino acids. The CDR3 here is CASTRGPSSGNTIYF. The DNA of the CDR3 is TGTGCCAGTACTAGGGGGCCGAGCTCTGGAAACACCATATATTTT.

The chain is built from TRBV11-3 and TRBJ1-1; TRBD1 might be the D (5 bases). The germline CDR1 and CDR2 sequences are SGHNT and YENEEA. The CDR3 consists of 14 residues. Trimming took off 4 bases at V and 2 bases at J, with 11 bases between the two ends. DNA of the CDR3: TGTGCCAGCAGCTCACTCGGGACTAACACTGAAGCTTTCTTT. Amino acids: CASSSLGTNTEAFF. The variable domain in full, completed from reference TRBV11-3 and TRBJ1-1, reads EAGVVQSPRYKIIEKKQPVAFWCNPISGHNTLYWYLQNLGQGPELLIRYENEEAVDDSQLPKDRFSAERLKGVDSTLKIQPAELGDSAVYLCASSSLGTNTEAFFGQGTRLTVV.

This chain links TRBV12-5 with TRBJ1-5; possibly TRBD1 for D (5 bases). The CDR3 has 14 amino acids. The V gene's germline CDR1 is LGHNT and CDR2 FRNRAP. In nucleotides, the CDR3 is TGTGCCAGCAATGGGGCTGGTGGCAATCAGCCCCAGCATTTT. It specifies CASNGAGGNQPQHF.

The chain has TRBV7-4 and TRBJ2-2, with D hard to call. Per the germline V gene, CDR1 is SGHVT and CDR2 is SQSDAQ. This CDR3 contains 15 residues. Trimming removed 5 bases from V and 0 bases from J, with 10 bases in between. CDR3 nucleotides: TGTGCCAGCAGCCTTGGGCGGACGAACACCGGGGAGCTGTTTTTT. It yields the protein CASSLGRTNTGELFF.

Only a few counts were recorded for this clone. V is TRBV11-3 and J is TRBJ1-4, with D possibly being TRBD1 (5 bases). This CDR3 spans 15 amino acids. V was pared by 4 bases and J by 8 bases, with 17 bases between. The germline CDR1 and CDR2 sequences are SGHNT and YENEEA. CDR3 loop: CASSWSGVREEKLFF. The CDR3 DNA sequence: TGTGCCAGCAGCTGGTCGGGGGTGAGAGAGGAAAAACTGTTTTTT.

The CDR3 sequence is CASSHDRGKNIQYF. The CDR3 nucleotides read TGTGCCAGCAGCCACGACAGGGGGAAAAACATTCAGTACTTC. The J gene is TRBJ2-4, the V gene TRBV6-8; 9 nucleotides match TRBD1. Germline V lookup: CDR1 MNHGY, CDR2 SAAAGT. The V gene end was trimmed by 6 bases and the J gene end by 4 bases; junction bases not matched to a gene: 4. There are 14 residues in the CDR3.

The rearrangement links TRBV5-1 to TRBJ1-5, with D perhaps matching TRBD1 (6 bases). This CDR3 spans 14 amino acids. Trimming pared 4 bases from V and 3 bases from J, leaving 11 bases between. The germline CDR1 and CDR2 sequences are SGHRS and YFSETQ. The CDR3 coding sequence is TGCGCCAGCAGCAACGGACAGAACAATCAGCCCCAGCATTTT. Translated: CASSNGQNNQPQHF.

This clone has just a few counts. This sequence joins TRBV11-3 and TRBJ1-3; D uncertain. Per the germline V gene, CDR1 is SGHNT and CDR2 is YENEEA. The CDR3 loop spans 14 amino acids. Trimming cost V 5 bases and J 0 bases, with 8 bases left between them. CDR3 sequence reads: CASSLAGSGNTIYF. CDR3 DNA sequence: TGTGCCAGCAGCCTCGCCGGCTCTGGAAACACCATATATTTT.

The genes are TRBV11-3 and TRBJ2-1, with 10 bases identical to TRBD1. Losses at the gene ends were 5 bases for V and 7 bases for J; bases not matched to a gene: 8. Germline-derived CDR1 and CDR2 are SGHNT and YENEEA. There are 15 residues in the CDR3. CDR3 bases: TGTGCCAGCAGCAGGGGACAGGGGATAGTAAATGAGCAGTTCTTC. Its protein is CASSRGQGIVNEQFF. The variable domain in full, completed from reference TRBV11-3 and TRBJ2-1, reads EAGVVQSPRYKIIEKKQPVAFWCNPISGHNTLYWYLQNLGQGPELLIRYENEEAVDDSQLPKDRFSAERLKGVDSTLKIQPAELGDSAVYLCASSRGQGIVNEQFFGPGTRLTVL.

The rearrangement joins TRBV11-3 to TRBJ1-6, with TRBD1 matching over 10 bases. CDR3 length: 16 amino acids. Trimming removed 1 base from V and 10 bases from J; junction bases left unmatched: 7. Germline V CDR1 and CDR2: SGHNT, YENEEA. The CDR3, as DNA: TGTGCCAGCAGCTTAGGACAAGGGACAGGGGTCTCACCCCTCCACTTT. This sequence encodes CASSLGQGTGVSPLHF.

CDR3 residues: CASSPWGSLTYGYTF. The CDR3 DNA sequence: TGTGCCAGCTCACCATGGGGATCCCTAACCTATGGCTACACCTTC. V usage is TRBV19 and J usage is TRBJ1-2, with D unresolved. The V gene's germline CDR1 is LNHDA and CDR2 SQIVND (reference sequence). V was pared by 9 bases and J by 4 bases, with 21 bases between. The CDR3 sequence is 15 residues long.

The chain employs TRBV11-3 and TRBJ1-1; D is possibly TRBD1 (5 bases). This CDR3 contains 14 residues. The V end lost 5 bases, the J end lost 4 bases, and 14 bases lay between the germline ends. Germline CDR1 reads SGHNT; CDR2 reads YENEEA. The CDR3 DNA reads as TGTGCCAGCAGCACTACTGGGGGTTTCACTGAAGCTTTCTTT. Its protein is CASSTTGGFTEAFF.

V is TRBV5-1 and J is TRBJ1-4; D unresolved. The germline V and J ends were trimmed by 4 bases and 2 bases, with 12 bases remaining between them. The CDR3 contains 15 residues. Germline V gene sequence: CDR1 SGHRS, CDR2 YFSETQ. CDR3 loop: CASSRGTATNEKLFF. In nucleotides, the CDR3 is TGCGCCAGCAGCCGAGGTACAGCTACTAATGAAAAACTGTTTTTT.

The chain links TRBV6-8 to TRBJ1-4, with D unresolved. Trimming stripped 6 bases from V and 4 bases from J, with 12 bases between. The CDR3 extends over 14 amino acids. The germline V gene has CDR1 MNHGY and CDR2 SAAAGT. CDR3 coding DNA: TGTGCCAGCAGAGAAGGACTGATTAATGAAAAACTGTTTTTT. It yields the protein CASREGLINEKLFF.

The V gene is TRBV6-7, the J gene TRBJ1-1, with D possibly matching TRBD1 (5 bases). TRBV6-7 counts as an open reading frame of uncertain function. V lost 4 bases and J 1 base, leaving 10 bases between the germline ends. This CDR3 is built from 14 residues. CDR3 in DNA: TGTGCCAGCAGTTTCCAACAGGCGAACACTGAAGCTTTCTTT. The encoded protein is CASSFQQANTEAFF.

This chain uses TRBV19 with TRBJ2-2, with 10 bases aligning to TRBD1. J lost 4 bases, V lost 5 bases, and 4 bases had no gene match. CDR1 is LNHDA, CDR2 SQIVND, per germline (reference sequence). The CDR3 runs 15 residues. The CDR3 region has the DNA TGTGCCAGTAGTCCCTGGGACAGGGGCACCGGGGAGCTGTTTTTT. It yields the protein CASSPWDRGTGELFF.

The chain recombines TRBV6-7 with TRBJ2-7; D is unclear. TRBV6-7 is filed as an ORF, its function uncertain. This CDR3 is 15 amino acids long. V was cut by 3 bases and J by 0 bases, with 12 bases left in between. The CDR3 nucleotides read TGTGCCAGCAGTTATCGCGGCTTTAGCTCCTACGAGCAGTACTTC. It translates to CASSYRGFSSYEQYF.

The J gene is TRBJ2-5, the V gene TRBV5-1; 11 bases agree with TRBD1. There are 15 residues in the CDR3. Per the germline V gene, CDR1 is SGHRS and CDR2 is YFSETQ. The trim removed 4 bases at V and 5 bases at J, leaving 7 bases unmatched. The CDR3 sequence: CASSPGTGGVETQYF. The CDR3 region has the DNA TGCGCCAGCAGCCCCGGGACAGGGGGAGTGGAGACCCAGTACTTC.

V gene TRBV5-1 combines with J gene TRBJ1-4; D ambiguous. Trimming removed 1 base from V and 6 bases from J, with 13 bases in between. The CDR3 spans 15 residues. Germline V gene data show CDR1 as SGHRS and CDR2 as YFSETQ. The CDR3 DNA follows: TGCGCCAGCAGCTTGAGTCCCAGCGGATATGAAAAACTGTTTTTT. Translation: CASSLSPSGYEKLFF.

The rearrangement uses TRBV7-8 and TRBJ2-7; TRBD2 aligns across 9 bases. V trimming: 8 bases; J trimming: 7 bases; junction bases outside the gene matches: 9. This CDR3 is 13 amino acids long. Germline values: CDR1 SGHVS, CDR2 FQNEAQ. CDR3: CASRASGVQEQYF. The CDR3 DNA reads as TGTGCCAGCCGTGCTAGCGGGGTACAAGAGCAGTACTTC. The full variable domain, in which reference TRBV7-8 and TRBJ2-7 provide the parts outside the CDR3, is GAGVSQSPRYKVAKRGQDVALRCDPISGHVSLFWYQQALGQGPEFLTYFQNEAQLDKSGLPSDRFFAERPEGSVSTLKIQRTQQEDSAVYLCASRASGVQEQYFGPGTRLTVT.